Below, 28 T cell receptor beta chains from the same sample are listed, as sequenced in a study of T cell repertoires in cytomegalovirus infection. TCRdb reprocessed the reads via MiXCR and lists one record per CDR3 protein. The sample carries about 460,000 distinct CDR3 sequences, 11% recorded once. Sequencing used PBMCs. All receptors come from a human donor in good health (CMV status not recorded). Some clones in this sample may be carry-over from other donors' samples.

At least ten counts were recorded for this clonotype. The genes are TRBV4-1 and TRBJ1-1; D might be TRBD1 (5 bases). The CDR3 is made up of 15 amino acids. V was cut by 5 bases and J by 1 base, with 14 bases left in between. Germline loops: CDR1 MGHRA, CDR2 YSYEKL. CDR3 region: CASSISGGANTEAFF. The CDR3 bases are TGCGCCAGCAGCATCTCGGGGGGTGCGAACACTGAAGCTTTCTTT.

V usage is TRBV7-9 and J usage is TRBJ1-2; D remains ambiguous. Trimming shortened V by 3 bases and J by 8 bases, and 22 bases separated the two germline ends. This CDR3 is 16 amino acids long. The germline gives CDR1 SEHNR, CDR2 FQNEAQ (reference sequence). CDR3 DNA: TGTGCCAGCAGCTTGTACAAGACCGTCCTGGAGTGGGGCTACACCTTC. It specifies CASSLYKTVLEWGYTF.

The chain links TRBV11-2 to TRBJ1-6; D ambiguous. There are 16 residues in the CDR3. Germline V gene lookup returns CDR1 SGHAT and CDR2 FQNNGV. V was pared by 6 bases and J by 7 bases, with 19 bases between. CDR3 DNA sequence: TGTGCCAGCAGATCGGTCGGGGATGGAGTGAATTCACCCCTCCACTTT. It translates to CASRSVGDGVNSPLHF.

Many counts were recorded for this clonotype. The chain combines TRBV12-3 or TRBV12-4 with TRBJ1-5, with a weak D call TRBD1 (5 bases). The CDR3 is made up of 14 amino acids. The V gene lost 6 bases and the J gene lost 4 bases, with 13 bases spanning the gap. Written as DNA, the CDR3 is TGTGCCAGCAGCCCGGGACTGCCGAATCAGCCCCAGCATTTT. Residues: CASSPGLPNQPQHF.

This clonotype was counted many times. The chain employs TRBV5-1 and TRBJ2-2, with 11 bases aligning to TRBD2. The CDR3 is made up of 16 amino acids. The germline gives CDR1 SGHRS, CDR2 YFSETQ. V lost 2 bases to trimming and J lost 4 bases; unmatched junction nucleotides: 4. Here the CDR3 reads CASSLLAGDVTGELFF. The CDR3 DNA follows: TGCGCCAGCAGCTTACTAGCGGGAGATGTCACCGGGGAGCTGTTTTTT.

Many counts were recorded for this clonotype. CDR3 nucleotides: TGTGCCAGCAGCTTAGGGGGGTCAGGATCCTACGAGCAGTACTTC. Amino acid sequence: CASSLGGSGSYEQYF. The rearrangement joins TRBV7-2 to TRBJ2-7; D tentatively fits TRBD1 or TRBD2 (5 bases each). V shed 1 base and J shed 1 base, with 11 bases lying between them. Germline values: CDR1 SGHTA, CDR2 FQGNSA. This CDR3 is built from 15 residues.

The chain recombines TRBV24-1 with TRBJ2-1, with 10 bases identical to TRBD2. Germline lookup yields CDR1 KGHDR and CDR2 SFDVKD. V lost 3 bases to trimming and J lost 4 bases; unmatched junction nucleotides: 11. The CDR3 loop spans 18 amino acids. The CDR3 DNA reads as TGTGCCACCAGTGATGGGCTAGCGGGAGTAGCGGCTTACAATGAGCAGTTCTTC. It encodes CATSDGLAGVAAYNEQFF.

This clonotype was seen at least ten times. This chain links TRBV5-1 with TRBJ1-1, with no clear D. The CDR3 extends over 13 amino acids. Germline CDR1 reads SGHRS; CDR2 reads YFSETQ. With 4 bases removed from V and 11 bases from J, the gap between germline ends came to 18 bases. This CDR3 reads CASSPAGESGAFF. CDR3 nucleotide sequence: TGCGCCAGCAGCCCCGCCGGGGAGAGTGGGGCTTTCTTT.

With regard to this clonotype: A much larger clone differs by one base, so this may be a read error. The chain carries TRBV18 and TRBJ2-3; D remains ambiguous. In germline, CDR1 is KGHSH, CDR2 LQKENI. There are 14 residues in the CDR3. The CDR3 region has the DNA TGTACCAGCTCACCACGCCAGAGCACAGATACGCAGTATTTT. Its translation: CTSSPRQSTDTQYF.

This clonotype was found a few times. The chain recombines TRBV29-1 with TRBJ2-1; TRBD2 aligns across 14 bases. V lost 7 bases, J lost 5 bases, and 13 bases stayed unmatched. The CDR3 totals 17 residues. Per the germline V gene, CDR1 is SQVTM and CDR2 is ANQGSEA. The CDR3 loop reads CSAPTSGRAYGDNEQFF. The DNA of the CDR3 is TGCAGCGCCCCGACTAGCGGGAGGGCCTATGGAGACAATGAGCAGTTCTTC.

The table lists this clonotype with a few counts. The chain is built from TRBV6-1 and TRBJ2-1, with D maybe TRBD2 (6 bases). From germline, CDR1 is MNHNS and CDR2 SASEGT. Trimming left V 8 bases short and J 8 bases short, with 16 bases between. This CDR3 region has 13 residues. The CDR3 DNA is TGTGCCAGCTCGTGGGTTCTAGCGTATGAGCAGTTCTTC. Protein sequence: CASSWVLAYEQFF.

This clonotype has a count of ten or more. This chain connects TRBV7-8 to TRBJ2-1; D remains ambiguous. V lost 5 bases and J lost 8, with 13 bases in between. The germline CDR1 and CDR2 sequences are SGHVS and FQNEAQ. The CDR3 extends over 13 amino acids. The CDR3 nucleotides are TGTGCCAGCAGCCCCTTGACTTGGGATGAGCAGTTCTTC. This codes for CASSPLTWDEQFF. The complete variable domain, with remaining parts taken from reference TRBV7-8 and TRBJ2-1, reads GAGVSQSPRYKVAKRGQDVALRCDPISGHVSLFWYQQALGQGPEFLTYFQNEAQLDKSGLPSDRFFAERPEGSVSTLKIQRTQQEDSAVYLCASSPLTWDEQFFGPGTRLTVL.

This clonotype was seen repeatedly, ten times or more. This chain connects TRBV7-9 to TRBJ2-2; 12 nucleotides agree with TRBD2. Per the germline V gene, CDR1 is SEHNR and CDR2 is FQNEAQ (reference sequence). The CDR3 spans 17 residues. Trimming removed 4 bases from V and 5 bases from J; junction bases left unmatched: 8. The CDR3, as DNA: TGTGCCAGCAGCTCCAAGACTAGCGGGAGAGGGACCGGGGAGCTGTTTTTT. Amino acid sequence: CASSSKTSGRGTGELFF.

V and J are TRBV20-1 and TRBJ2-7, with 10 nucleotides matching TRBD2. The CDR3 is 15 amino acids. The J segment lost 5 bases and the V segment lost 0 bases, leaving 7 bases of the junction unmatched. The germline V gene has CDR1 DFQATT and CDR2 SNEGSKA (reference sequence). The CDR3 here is CSARDRASGRNEQYF. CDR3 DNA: TGCAGTGCTAGAGATAGGGCTAGCGGGAGAAACGAGCAGTACTTC.

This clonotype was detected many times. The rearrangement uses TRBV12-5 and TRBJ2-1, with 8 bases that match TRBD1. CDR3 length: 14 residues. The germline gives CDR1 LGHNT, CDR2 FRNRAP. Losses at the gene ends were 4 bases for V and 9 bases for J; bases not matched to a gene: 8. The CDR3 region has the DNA TGTGCTAGTGGTTCGCGGACAGGGCGGAGTGAGCAGTTCTTC. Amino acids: CASGSRTGRSEQFF. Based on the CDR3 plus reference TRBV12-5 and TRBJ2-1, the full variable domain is DARVTQTPRHKVTEMGQEVTMRCQPILGHNTVFWYRQTMMQGLELLAYFRNRAPLDDSGMPKDRFSAEMPDATLATLKIQPSEPRDSAVYFCASGSRTGRSEQFFGPGTRLTVL.

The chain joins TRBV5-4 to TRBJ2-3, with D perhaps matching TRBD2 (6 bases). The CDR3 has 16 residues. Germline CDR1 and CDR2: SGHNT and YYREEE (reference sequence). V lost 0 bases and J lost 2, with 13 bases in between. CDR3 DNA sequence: TGTGCCAGCAGCTTGGCGGGTGGCGGGGCCACAGATACGCAGTATTTT. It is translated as CASSLAGGGATDTQYF.

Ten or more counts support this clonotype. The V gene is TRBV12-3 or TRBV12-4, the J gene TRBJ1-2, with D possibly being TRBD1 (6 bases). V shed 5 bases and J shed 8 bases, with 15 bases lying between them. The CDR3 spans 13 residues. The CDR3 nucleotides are TGTGCCAGCAGTCGGGGACACCGACAGGGCTACACCTTC. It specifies CASSRGHRQGYTF.

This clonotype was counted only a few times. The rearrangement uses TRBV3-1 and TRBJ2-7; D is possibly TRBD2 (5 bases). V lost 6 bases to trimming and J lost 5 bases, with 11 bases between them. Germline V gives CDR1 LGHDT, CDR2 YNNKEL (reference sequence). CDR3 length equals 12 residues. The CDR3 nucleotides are TGTGCCAGCAGGTTTGGGAGCGACGAGCAGTACTTC. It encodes CASRFGSDEQYF.

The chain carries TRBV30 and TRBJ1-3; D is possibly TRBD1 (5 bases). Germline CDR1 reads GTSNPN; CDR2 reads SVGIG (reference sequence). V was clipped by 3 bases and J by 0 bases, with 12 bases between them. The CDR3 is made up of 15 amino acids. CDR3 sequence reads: CAWSPGRASGNTIYF. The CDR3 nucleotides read TGTGCCTGGAGCCCAGGCAGGGCCTCTGGAAACACCATATATTTT.

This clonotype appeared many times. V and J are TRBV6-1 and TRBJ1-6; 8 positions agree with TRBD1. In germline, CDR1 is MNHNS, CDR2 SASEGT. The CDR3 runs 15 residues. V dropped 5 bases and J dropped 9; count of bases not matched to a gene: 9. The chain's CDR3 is CASSSQTGVSSPLHF. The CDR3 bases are TGTGCCAGCAGTTCCCAGACAGGGGTTAGTTCACCCCTCCACTTT.

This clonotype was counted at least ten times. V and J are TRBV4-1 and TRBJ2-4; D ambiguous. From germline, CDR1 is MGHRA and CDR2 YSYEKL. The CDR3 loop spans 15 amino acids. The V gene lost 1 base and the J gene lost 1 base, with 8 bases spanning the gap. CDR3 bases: TGCGCCAGCAGCCAAGCCGGGTACGCCAAAAACATTCAGTACTTC. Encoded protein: CASSQAGYAKNIQYF.

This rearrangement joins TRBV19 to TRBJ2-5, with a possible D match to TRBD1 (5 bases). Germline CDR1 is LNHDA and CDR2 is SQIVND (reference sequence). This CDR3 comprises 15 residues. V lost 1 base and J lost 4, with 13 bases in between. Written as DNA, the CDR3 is TGTGCCAGTAGTATAGGTAGGGGAAGAGGAGAGACCCAGTACTTC. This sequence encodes CASSIGRGRGETQYF. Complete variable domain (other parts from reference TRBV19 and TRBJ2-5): DGGITQSPKYLFRKEGQNVTLSCEQNLNHDAMYWYRQDPGQGLRLIYYSQIVNDFQKGDIAEGYSVSREKKESFPLTVTSAQKNPTAFYLCASSIGRGRGETQYFGPGTRLLVL.

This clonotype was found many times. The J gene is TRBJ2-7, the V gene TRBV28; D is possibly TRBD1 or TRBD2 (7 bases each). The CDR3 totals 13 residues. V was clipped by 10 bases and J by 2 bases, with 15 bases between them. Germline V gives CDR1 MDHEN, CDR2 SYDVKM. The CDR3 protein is CATRQGGTYEQYF. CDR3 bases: TGTGCCACCAGGCAGGGGGGGACCTACGAGCAGTACTTC.

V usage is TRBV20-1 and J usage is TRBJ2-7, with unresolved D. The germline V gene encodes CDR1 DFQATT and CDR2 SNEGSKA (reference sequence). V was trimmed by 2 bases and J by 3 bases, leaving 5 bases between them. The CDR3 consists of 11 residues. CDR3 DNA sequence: TGCAGTGCTAGACAGTTCTACGAGCAGTACTTC. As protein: CSARQFYEQYF.

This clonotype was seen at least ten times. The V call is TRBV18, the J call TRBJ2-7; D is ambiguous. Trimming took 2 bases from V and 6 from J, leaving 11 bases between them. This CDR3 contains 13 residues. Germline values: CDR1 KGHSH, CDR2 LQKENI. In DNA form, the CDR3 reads TGTGCCAGCTCACCAAGTGCATGGGGCGAGCAGTACTTC. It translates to CASSPSAWGEQYF.

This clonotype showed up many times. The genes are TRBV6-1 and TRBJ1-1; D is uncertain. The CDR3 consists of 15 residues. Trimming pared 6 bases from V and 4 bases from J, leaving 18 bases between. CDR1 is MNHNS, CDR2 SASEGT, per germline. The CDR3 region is CASRPRGAWGTEAFF. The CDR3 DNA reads TGTGCCAGCAGACCCCGAGGAGCATGGGGCACTGAAGCTTTCTTT.

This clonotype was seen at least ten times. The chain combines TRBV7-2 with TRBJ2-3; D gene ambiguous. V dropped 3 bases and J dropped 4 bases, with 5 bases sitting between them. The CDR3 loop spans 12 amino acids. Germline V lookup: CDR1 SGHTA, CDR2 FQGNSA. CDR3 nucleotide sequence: TGTGCCAGCAGCTTTCCCCCAGATACGCAGTATTTT. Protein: CASSFPPDTQYF.

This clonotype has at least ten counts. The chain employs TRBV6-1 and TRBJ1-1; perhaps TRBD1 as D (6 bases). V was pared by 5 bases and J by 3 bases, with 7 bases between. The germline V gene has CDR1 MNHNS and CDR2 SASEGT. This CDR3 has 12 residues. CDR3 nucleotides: TGTGCCAGCAGTAACAGGGACACTGAAGCTTTCTTT. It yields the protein CASSNRDTEAFF.